A few counts support the clone carrying this TCR beta chain. The junction shows a germline mismatch at one end, possibly a read error. These data originate in a study of CD8 T cells in ankylosing spondylitis. There are 17 residues in the CDR3. From germline, CDR1 is DFQATT and CDR2 SNEGSKA (reference sequence). Each CDR3 protein is one row after TCRdb ran MiXCR on the 5' RACE reads. The repertoire holds tens of thousands of distinct CDR3 sequences, around 6.7% seen once, with roughly a tenth in the top ten. This TCR was recovered from a male donor with ankylosing spondylitis or in good health (not recorded which). Sequenced: blood, either unsorted or a sorted T cell fraction (not recorded which). The V gene is TRBV20-1, the J gene TRBJ2-1; 7 bases agree with TRBD2. In DNA form, the CDR3 reads TGCTGTGCTAGAGGAGGCGGGGGACCTCAATACACCAATGAGCAGTTCTTC. The encoded protein is CCARGGGGPQYTNEQFF.